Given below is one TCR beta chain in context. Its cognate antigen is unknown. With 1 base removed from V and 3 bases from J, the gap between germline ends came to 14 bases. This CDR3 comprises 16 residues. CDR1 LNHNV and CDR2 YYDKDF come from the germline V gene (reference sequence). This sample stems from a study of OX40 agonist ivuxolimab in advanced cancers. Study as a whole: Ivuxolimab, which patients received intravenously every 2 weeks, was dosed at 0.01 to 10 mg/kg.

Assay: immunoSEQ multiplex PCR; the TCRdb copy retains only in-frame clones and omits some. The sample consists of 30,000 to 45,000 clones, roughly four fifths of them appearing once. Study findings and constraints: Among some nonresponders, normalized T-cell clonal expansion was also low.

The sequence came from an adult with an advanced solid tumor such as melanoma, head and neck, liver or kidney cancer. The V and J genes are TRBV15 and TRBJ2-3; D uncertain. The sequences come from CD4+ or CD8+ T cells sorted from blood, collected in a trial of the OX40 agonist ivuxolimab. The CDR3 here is CATSRVPGLHTDTQYF. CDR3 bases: TGTGCCACCAGCAGAGTGCCTGGGTTGCATACAGATACGCAGTATTTT. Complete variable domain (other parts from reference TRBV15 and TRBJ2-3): DAMVIQNPRYQVTQFGKPVTLSCSQTLNHNVMYWYQQKSSQAPKLLFHYYDKDFNNEADTPDNFQSRRPNTSFCFLDIRSPGLGDTAMYLCATSRVPGLHTDTQYFGPGTRLTVL.